These 21 T cell receptor beta chains were sequenced from one sample in a study of blood T cell repertoires in COVID-19. Assay: immunoSEQ multiplex PCR; the TCRdb copy retains only in-frame clones and omits some. The sample carries roughly 500,000 clones, around 89% recorded once. Sequencing was done on a sample of PBMCs or T cells enriched from blood (not recorded which). The receptors shown here come from a woman aged 35 to 49 who had recovered from COVID-19.

This rearrangement joins TRBV7-2 to TRBJ2-1, with 8 nucleotides matching TRBD1. V trimming: 7 bases; J trimming: 8 bases; junction bases outside the gene matches: 7. This CDR3 comprises 13 residues. Looked up from germline, CDR1 is SGHTA and CDR2 is FQGNSA. CDR3 amino acids: CASTGQGGDEQFF. The CDR3 coding sequence is TGTGCCAGCACCGGACAGGGAGGCGATGAGCAGTTCTTC.

The chain uses TRBV9 and TRBJ1-2; 9 positions agree with TRBD1. The junction had 7 bases not matched to a gene; V was cut back by 0 bases and J by 7 bases. Germline V lookup: CDR1 SGDLS, CDR2 YYNGEE. CDR3 length: 15 amino acids. The chain's CDR3 is CASSVARDRDGGYTF. CDR3 coding DNA: TGTGCCAGCAGCGTAGCCCGGGACAGGGACGGTGGCTACACCTTC.

This rearrangement joins TRBV7-2 to TRBJ2-5, with 10 positions matching TRBD2. Germline V gene lookup returns CDR1 SGHTA and CDR2 FQGNSA. The V and J ends lost 1 base and 4 bases, in that order; junction bases with no gene match: 3. The CDR3 spans 15 residues. The CDR3 loop is CASSLGGTSAETQYF. The CDR3 coding sequence is TGTGCCAGCAGCTTAGGCGGGACTAGCGCAGAGACCCAGTACTTC.

The gene calls are TRBV27 and TRBJ2-3; D is possibly TRBD2 (6 bases). The germline V and J ends were trimmed by 4 bases and 1 base, with 12 bases remaining between them. CDR1 MNHEY and CDR2 SMNVEV come from the germline V gene (reference sequence). The CDR3 is 15 amino acids. CDR3 bases: TGTGCCAGCAGTTACATGGGGGGACGCACAGATACGCAGTATTTT. Translation gives CASSYMGGRTDTQYF.

V gene TRBV15 combines with J gene TRBJ2-1, with 12 bases matching TRBD2. CDR1 and CDR2 (germline): LNHNV, YYDKDF (reference sequence). The V and J ends lost 3 bases and 6 bases, in that order; junction bases with no gene match: 9. The CDR3 sequence is 17 residues long. Here the CDR3 DNA reads TGTGCCACCAGCAGCTCAAAGACTAGCGGGAGAGGCAATGAGCAGTTCTTC. Translated, it gives CATSSSKTSGRGNEQFF.

The chain is built from TRBV18 and TRBJ1-1, with TRBD1 matching over 10 bases. The germline CDR1 and CDR2 sequences are KGHSH and LQKENI. The CDR3 is made up of 13 amino acids. V was clipped by 8 bases and J by 4 bases; unmatched bases: 4. CDR3 in amino acids: CASIGTGATEAFF. CDR3 DNA: TGTGCCAGCATCGGGACAGGGGCCACTGAAGCTTTCTTT.

The chain combines TRBV7-8 with TRBJ1-1; 9 nucleotides match TRBD1. The germline gives CDR1 SGHVS, CDR2 FQNEAQ. With 5 bases clipped from V and 7 bases from J, the junction kept 2 bases outside the gene matches. CDR3 length equals 12 residues. The CDR3 is CASSRQGVEAFF. The CDR3 DNA reads as TGTGCCAGCAGCCGACAGGGGGTTGAAGCTTTCTTT.

This clone was observed once. The rearrangement links TRBV10-1 to TRBJ2-1, with 9 bases matching TRBD1. The CDR3 is made up of 14 amino acids. V gave up 5 bases and J gave up 9 bases; unmatched junction bases: 8. Germline V lookup: CDR1 WNHNN, CDR2 SYGVQD (reference sequence). CDR3 in amino acids: CASSSGQGPSEQFF. The DNA of the CDR3 is TGCGCCAGCAGTTCTGGACAGGGGCCGTCTGAGCAGTTCTTC.

This rearrangement joins TRBV5-1 to TRBJ1-2; D remains unclear. V lost 0 bases, J lost 8 bases, and 11 bases lay in between. The germline gives CDR1 SGHRS, CDR2 YFSETQ. The CDR3 sequence is 13 residues long. The CDR3 nucleotides are TGCGCCAGCAGCTTGGATTCCGGGAGCGGCTACACCTTC. Translating it yields CASSLDSGSGYTF.

This rearrangement joins TRBV11-2 to TRBJ2-1, with D maybe TRBD1 (7 bases). Germline assignment: CDR1 SGHAT and CDR2 FQNNGV. The V end was cut by 0 bases, the J end by 4 bases, with 16 bases between. This CDR3 region has 17 residues. CDR3 sequence reads: CASSLDLGGQIYNEQFF. DNA of the CDR3: TGTGCCAGCAGCTTAGATTTGGGGGGACAGATATACAATGAGCAGTTCTTC.

The V gene is TRBV7-2, the J gene TRBJ1-5, with TRBD1 identical over 7 bases. This CDR3 is built from 13 residues. The junction had 6 bases not matched to a gene; V was cut back by 6 bases and J by 7 bases. Germline V gene sequence: CDR1 SGHTA, CDR2 FQGNSA. CDR3 bases: TGTGCCAGCAGGGGACAGCCCCAACAGCCCCAGCATTTT. Translation gives CASRGQPQQPQHF.

The gene calls are TRBV6-5 and TRBJ2-7, with 9 bases matching TRBD2. Germline assignment: CDR1 MNHEY and CDR2 SVGAGI. The CDR3 is 13 residues long. The V segment lost 6 bases and the J segment 7 bases; nucleotides outside the gene matches: 7. Written as DNA, the CDR3 is TGTGCCAGCAGACTGGGACTAGCAGGAGAGCAGTACTTC. This translates into CASRLGLAGEQYF.

The chain employs TRBV30 and TRBJ1-2; the D gene is possibly TRBD1 (5 bases). The ends were cut back, 2 bases at V and 8 bases at J, with 15 bases in the middle. Per germline, CDR1 GTSNPN and CDR2 SVGIG (reference sequence). The CDR3 covers 13 residues. CDR3 amino acids: CAWSRGLKSGYTF. CDR3 nucleotides: TGTGCCTGGAGTCGGGGGTTAAAGAGCGGCTACACCTTC.

The chain's CDR3 is CASSLRGGYTF. The CDR3 bases are TGTGCCAGCAGTTTGAGAGGTGGCTACACCTTC. This chain connects TRBV12-3 or TRBV12-4 to TRBJ1-2; D not resolved. Deletions cut 3 bases from V and 7 bases from J, with 6 bases between. This CDR3 contains 11 residues.

This clone was detected only a few times. The chain recombines TRBV10-3 with TRBJ2-1, with 8 bases aligning to TRBD2. The CDR3 is made up of 15 amino acids. The germline gives CDR1 ENHRY, CDR2 SYGVKD. V dropped 6 bases and J dropped 9; count of bases not matched to a gene: 13. The CDR3 reads CAISRKWREAVEQFF. The CDR3 coding sequence is TGTGCCATCAGCCGGAAGTGGCGGGAGGCCGTTGAGCAGTTCTTC.

V usage is TRBV4-3 and J usage is TRBJ2-2; TRBD1 matches 9 bases. The V segment lost 4 bases and the J segment 5 bases; nucleotides outside the gene matches: 17. The CDR3 consists of 19 residues. Germline CDR1 reads LGHNA; CDR2 reads YSLEER. The DNA for the CDR3 is TGCGCCAGCAGCCCTGGGATTGGAGCCGGGACAGGGAGGACCGGGGAGCTGTTTTTT. Its translation: CASSPGIGAGTGRTGELFF.

The V gene is TRBV5-8, the J gene TRBJ1-1, with TRBD1 matching 7 bases. The CDR3 consists of 16 residues. Germline trimming cut 1 base from V and 2 bases from J; bases unmatched to any gene: 8. CDR1 and CDR2 from the germline V gene are SGHTS and YDEGEE. The CDR3 is CASSLPGTVTNTEAFF. CDR3 bases: TGTGCCAGCAGCTTGCCCGGGACAGTTACCAACACTGAAGCTTTCTTT.

The chain uses TRBV24-1 and TRBJ2-7, with TRBD1 matching over 9 bases. This CDR3 has 14 amino acids. J lost 6 bases, V lost 1 base, and 3 bases had no gene match. Germline V gene data show CDR1 as KGHDR and CDR2 as SFDVKD. The CDR3 here is CATSDFGQGTEQYF. The CDR3 coding sequence is TGTGCCACCAGTGATTTTGGACAGGGGACCGAGCAGTACTTC.

This chain uses TRBV9 with TRBJ1-4; no reliable D call. The germline V gene has CDR1 SGDLS and CDR2 YYNGEE. The CDR3 is 14 amino acids. Trimming took off 3 bases at V and 4 bases at J, with 10 bases between the two ends. The DNA for the CDR3 is TGTGCCAGCAGCGCTGGCCAGATTAATGAAAAACTGTTTTTT. Its protein is CASSAGQINEKLFF.

The rearrangement joins TRBV7-9 to TRBJ1-2; the match to TRBD1 covers 8 bases. The CDR3 extends over 18 amino acids. Germline CDR1 SEHNR, CDR2 FQNEAQ (reference sequence). With 2 bases clipped from V and 5 bases from J, the junction kept 16 bases outside the gene matches. CDR3 DNA: TGTGCCAGCAGCTTACCACCGGGACAGGCGGAAACAAAATATGGCTACACCTTC. Its translation: CASSLPPGQAETKYGYTF. Complete variable domain (other parts from reference TRBV7-9 and TRBJ1-2): DTGVSQNPRHKITKRGQNVTFRCDPISEHNRLYWYRQTLGQGPEFLTYFQNEAQLEKSRLLSDRFSAERPKGSFSTLEIQRTEQGDSAMYLCASSLPPGQAETKYGYTFGSGTRLTVV.

The J gene is TRBJ2-7, the V gene TRBV5-6; 10 bases fit TRBD2. V lost 1 base and J lost 3; bases outside the gene matches: 4. The germline V gene has CDR1 SGHDT and CDR2 YYEEEE. This CDR3 comprises 15 residues. This CDR3 reads CASSLTSGTLYEQYF. The CDR3 nucleotides read TGTGCCAGCAGCTTGACTAGCGGGACACTCTACGAGCAGTACTTC.